What follows are 32 T cell receptor beta chains derived from one specimen sequenced in a study of T cells after yellow fever vaccination. TCRdb reprocessed the 5' RACE reads with MiXCR, giving one entry per CDR3 protein. The data hold around 310,000 distinct CDR3 sequences, with around 4% observed a single time. Sequencing was performed on PBMCs, taken on the day of the yellow fever booster vaccination. These receptors came from a young man who received the YFV17D yellow fever vaccine.

V gene TRBV12-3 or TRBV12-4 combines with J gene TRBJ2-5; D tentatively fits TRBD1 or TRBD2 (5 bases each). The CDR3 is 13 amino acids. V was shortened by 6 bases and J by 5 bases, with 13 bases between the two germline ends. The chain's CDR3 is CASSYEGWETQYF. In DNA, the CDR3 is TGTGCCAGCAGCTACGAGGGGTGGGAGACCCAGTACTTC.

This sequence joins TRBV7-2 and TRBJ1-1; TRBD1 agrees at 7 bases. CDR3 length equals 12 residues. Trimming cost V 2 bases and J 11 bases; bases outside gene matches: 5. CDR1 SGHTA and CDR2 FQGNSA come from the germline V gene. The CDR3, as DNA: TGTGCCAGCAGCTTAAGGGGGCGCAAGGCTTTCTTT. Its translation: CASSLRGRKAFF.

This clonotype occurred many times. The chain has TRBV3-1 and TRBJ2-7, with no clear D. Germline V gene sequence: CDR1 LGHDT, CDR2 YNNKEL (reference sequence). The CDR3 length is 14 residues. The V end lost 2 bases, the J end lost 2 bases, and 10 bases lay between the germline ends. The CDR3 sequence: CASSQWGRTYEQYF. The CDR3 DNA sequence: TGTGCCAGCAGCCAATGGGGTAGGACCTACGAGCAGTACTTC.

This clonotype was counted a few times. The J gene is TRBJ1-5, the V gene TRBV7-9; D is uncertain. Per the germline V gene, CDR1 is SEHNR and CDR2 is FQNEAQ (reference sequence). The CDR3 extends over 14 amino acids. Trimming removed 2 bases at V and 6 bases at J, with 11 bases between. The CDR3 bases are TGTGCCAGCAGCTTATATCCGCGGCCTCAGCCCCAGCATTTT. Translation: CASSLYPRPQPQHF.

The table lists this clonotype with many counts. The V call is TRBV5-6, the J call TRBJ2-7; tentative D call: TRBD2 (6 bases). Trimming shortened V by 4 bases and J by 6 bases, and 20 bases separated the two germline ends. The CDR3 runs to 15 residues. Germline V CDR1 and CDR2: SGHDT, YYEEEE. The CDR3 reads CASSPPRGRKIEQYV. The CDR3 coding sequence is TGTGCCAGCAGCCCTCCGCGTGGGAGGAAGATCGAGCAGTACGTC.

This clonotype was recorded at least ten times. The chain links TRBV7-9 to TRBJ1-1; D ambiguous. CDR3 length equals 13 residues. Trimming stripped 0 bases from V and 10 bases from J, with 12 bases between. In germline, CDR1 is SEHNR, CDR2 FQNEAQ (reference sequence). The CDR3 region is CASSLAQGNRAFF. CDR3 bases: TGTGCCAGCAGCTTAGCCCAAGGGAATCGAGCTTTCTTT.

This clonotype was detected only once. It may be a read error: a sequence one base away is much more abundant. The chain joins TRBV7-2 to TRBJ1-3; no firm D call. V gave up 5 bases and J gave up 0 bases, with 14 bases separating them. The germline CDR1 and CDR2 sequences are SGHTA and FQGNSA. This CDR3 region has 16 residues. The CDR3 nucleotides are TGTGCCAGCAGCGTCCGGGCAGCCAGCTCTGGAAACACCATATATTTT. This codes for CASSVRAASSGNTIYF.

The chain has TRBV4-1 and TRBJ1-5, with D maybe TRBD1 (6 bases). Germline lookup yields CDR1 MGHRA and CDR2 YSYEKL. CDR3 length: 13 amino acids. V lost 8 bases and J lost 7, with 15 bases in between. In nucleotides, the CDR3 is TGCGCCAGCGGAAGAACAGGGATACAGCCCCAGCATTTT. This sequence encodes CASGRTGIQPQHF.

This rearrangement joins TRBV15 to TRBJ2-7, with D perhaps matching TRBD2 (6 bases). Germline V gives CDR1 LNHNV, CDR2 YYDKDF (reference sequence). Trimming left V 4 bases short and J 3 bases short, with 16 bases between. This CDR3 comprises 15 residues. CDR3 amino acids: CATSTKDGGIYEQYF. In nucleotides, the CDR3 is TGTGCCACCAGCACCAAAGATGGAGGGATCTACGAGCAGTACTTC.

This clonotype was seen ten or more times. The chain couples TRBV3-2 to TRBJ1-2. TRBV3-2 is a recognized pseudogene. This CDR3 is 15 amino acids long. The CDR3 loop reads CASSQVSTKHDGYTF. CDR3 bases: TGTGCCAGCAGCCAAGTTAGTACGAAACACGACGGCTACACCTTC.

This clonotype was picked up many times. The V gene is TRBV5-1, the J gene TRBJ1-4, with TRBD1 as a possible D gene (5 bases). The CDR3 extends over 15 amino acids. V lost 5 bases and J 0 bases, leaving 11 bases between the germline ends. CDR1 and CDR2 (germline): SGHRS, YFSETQ. The CDR3 DNA reads as TGCGCCAGCAGTCGACAGAGCGCAACTAATGAAAAACTGTTTTTT. The encoded protein is CASSRQSATNEKLFF.

This clonotype has only a few counts. J is TRBJ1-1 and V is TRBV10-3; 8 bases fit TRBD1. This CDR3 comprises 13 residues. CDR1 is ENHRY, CDR2 SYGVKD, per germline. Trimming cost V 6 bases and J 1 base; bases outside gene matches: 1. The CDR3, as DNA: TGTGCCATCAGAGGACAGGGGAACACTGAAGCTTTCTTT. Its translation is CAIRGQGNTEAFF.

There are many counts of this clonotype. The chain carries TRBV27 and TRBJ2-5; TRBD2 is a possible D gene (5 bases). Germline assignment: CDR1 MNHEY and CDR2 SMNVEV (reference sequence). V was clipped by 6 bases and J by 3 bases, with 11 bases between them. The CDR3 runs to 13 residues. The CDR3 bases are TGTGCCAGCAGCCGCTGGGGAGAAGAGACCCAGTACTTC. Amino acid sequence: CASSRWGEETQYF.

This clonotype was counted between two and nine times. The rearrangement uses TRBV9 and TRBJ2-5; TRBD1 is a possible D gene (5 bases). V was trimmed by 3 bases and J by 4 bases, leaving 19 bases between them. The CDR3 consists of 16 residues. The V gene's germline CDR1 is SGDLS and CDR2 YYNGEE. The CDR3, as DNA: TGTGCCAGCAGCGGGGGCCCCCAAGGGCGAGGAGAGACCCAGTACTTC. Translating it yields CASSGGPQGRGETQYF.

This clonotype was seen at least ten times. The chain has TRBV10-3 and TRBJ1-2, with TRBD1 as a possible D gene (5 bases). This CDR3 region has 13 residues. Germline V lookup: CDR1 ENHRY, CDR2 SYGVKD. V was cut by 8 bases and J by 0 bases, with 10 bases left in between. CDR3 bases: TGTGCCATCCGGGACGGAGCTAACTATGGCTACACCTTC. Amino acid sequence: CAIRDGANYGYTF.

This clonotype was observed a handful of times. V usage is TRBV11-2 and J usage is TRBJ2-5, with 10 bases fitting TRBD2. Unmatched junction bases numbered 11, after V lost 5 bases and J lost 5 bases. The CDR3 runs 16 residues. The germline CDR1 and CDR2 sequences are SGHAT and FQNNGV. The CDR3 region has the DNA TGTGCCAGCAGCCCCCCGGGAGTAGCGGGGGGTGAGACCCAGTACTTC. It is translated as CASSPPGVAGGETQYF.

The chain employs TRBV6-6 and TRBJ2-5; no clear D. CDR3 length: 14 residues. With 0 bases removed from V and 2 bases from J, the gap between germline ends came to 7 bases. From germline, CDR1 is MNHNY and CDR2 SVGAGI (reference sequence). CDR3 sequence: CASSYSPSQETQYF. In nucleotides, the CDR3 is TGTGCCAGCAGTTACTCGCCCAGTCAAGAGACCCAGTACTTC.

This clonotype was seen ten or more times. The rearrangement uses TRBV18 and TRBJ2-7; no clear D. Germline V gene sequence: CDR1 KGHSH, CDR2 LQKENI. This CDR3 is 14 amino acids long. Trimming removed 5 bases at V and 5 bases at J, with 16 bases between. CDR3 protein: CASSSPLQGHEQYF. The CDR3 DNA sequence: TGTGCCAGCTCATCCCCCTTGCAAGGCCACGAGCAGTACTTC.

This clonotype was counted at least ten times. The V call is TRBV18, the J call TRBJ2-1; D is ambiguous. The CDR3 covers 14 residues. The V end lost 5 bases, the J end lost 4 bases, and 12 bases lay between the germline ends. Germline loops: CDR1 KGHSH, CDR2 LQKENI. The CDR3 bases are TGTGCCAGCTCAAGAAACGAGCTTTACAATGAGCAGTTCTTC. It encodes CASSRNELYNEQFF.

The genes are TRBV7-2 and TRBJ2-2, with a weak D call TRBD1 (8 bases). V shed 2 bases and J shed 6 bases, with 19 bases lying between them. The length of the CDR3 is 17 residues. Per the germline V gene, CDR1 is SGHTA and CDR2 is FQGNSA. CDR3 residues: CASSLSGGQGSPGELFF. The CDR3 nucleotides are TGTGCCAGCAGCTTATCGGGAGGACAGGGTTCCCCCGGGGAGCTGTTTTTT.

There are many counts of this clonotype. The CDR3 is CASSPAQEGYTF. CDR3 in DNA: TGTGCCAGCAGCCCCGCCCAGGAAGGCTACACCTTC. The chain combines TRBV7-9 with TRBJ1-2; unclear D gene. The CDR3 loop spans 12 amino acids. Between the trimmed V and J ends, which lost 5 bases and 8 bases, there was a span of 12 bases. Germline V gene lookup returns CDR1 SEHNR and CDR2 FQNEAQ (reference sequence). The whole variable domain, remainder taken from reference TRBV7-9 and TRBJ1-2, is DTGVSQNPRHKITKRGQNVTFRCDPISEHNRLYWYRQTLGQGPEFLTYFQNEAQLEKSRLLSDRFSAERPKGSFSTLEIQRTEQGDSAMYLCASSPAQEGYTFGSGTRLTVV.

This clonotype was seen ten or more times. The CDR3 region is CASSFTSGSTDTQYF. The CDR3, as DNA: TGTGCCAGCAGCTTCACCTCGGGGAGCACAGATACGCAGTATTTT. The J gene is TRBJ2-3, the V gene TRBV7-3; D is possibly TRBD2 (5 bases). The CDR3 extends over 15 amino acids. The V gene's germline CDR1 is SGHTA and CDR2 FQGTGA. V shed 3 bases and J shed 0 bases, with 10 bases lying between them.

This clonotype was observed a few times. This sequence joins TRBV4-2 and TRBJ2-1, with D perhaps TRBD2 (6 bases). The CDR3 totals 17 residues. Germline CDR1 reads LGHNA; CDR2 reads YNFKEQ. V lost 0 bases, J lost 1 base, and 13 bases lay in between. CDR3: CASSQDGRDGSYNEQFF. The DNA for the CDR3 is TGTGCCAGCAGCCAAGATGGGCGGGACGGTTCCTACAATGAGCAGTTCTTC.

The V and J genes are TRBV7-9 and TRBJ2-1, with TRBD2 matching 9 bases. V was clipped by 7 bases and J by 4 bases; unmatched bases: 11. This CDR3 comprises 16 residues. Germline CDR1 and CDR2: SEHNR and FQNEAQ (reference sequence). CDR3 loop: CASTSNVAGVYNEQFF. CDR3 DNA sequence: TGTGCCAGCACCTCTAACGTAGCGGGGGTTTACAATGAGCAGTTCTTC.

The rearrangement links TRBV28 to TRBJ2-7; D possibly uses TRBD1 or TRBD2 (5 bases each). Germline V CDR1 and CDR2: MDHEN, SYDVKM. V was trimmed by 0 bases and J by 2 bases, leaving 5 bases between them. This CDR3 comprises 13 residues. The CDR3 DNA is TGTGCCAGCAGTTTATGGGGGGCCTACGAGCAGTACGTC. It is translated as CASSLWGAYEQYV.

This clonotype was counted only a few times. This sequence joins TRBV19 and TRBJ1-6; D gene unclear. V was trimmed by 9 bases and J by 9 bases, leaving 24 bases between them. Per the germline V gene, CDR1 is LNHDA and CDR2 is SQIVND (reference sequence). This CDR3 is 16 amino acids long. The CDR3 nucleotides are TGTGCCAGCCGCGACGGTACCTCCTATAACGGTTCACCCCTCCACTTT. This translates into CASRDGTSYNGSPLHF.

This clonotype was found many times. This chain joins TRBV5-5 and TRBJ1-2, with a possible D match to TRBD1 (5 bases). V was pared by 7 bases and J by 4 bases, with 17 bases between. Germline CDR1 SGHKS, CDR2 YYEKEE (reference sequence). This CDR3 is 14 amino acids long. DNA of the CDR3: TGTGCCAGCGGGATGACAGCGAAAATCTATGGCTACACCTTC. Translating gives CASGMTAKIYGYTF.

The sample holds many counts of this clonotype. The chain joins TRBV7-2 to TRBJ2-5; the match to TRBD2 covers 11 bases. Germline CDR1 is SGHTA and CDR2 is FQGNSA. J lost 5 bases, V lost 2 bases, and 7 bases had no gene match. This CDR3 spans 16 amino acids. CDR3 nucleotide sequence: TGTGCCAGCAGCTTATTCCTAGCGGGGGGCGGGGAGACCCAGTACTTC. Protein: CASSLFLAGGGETQYF.

This clonotype was detected ten times or more. The chain recombines TRBV6-5 with TRBJ2-2, with 7 nucleotides matching TRBD2. With 9 bases clipped from V and 5 bases from J, the junction kept 12 bases outside the gene matches. This CDR3 has 15 amino acids. Per germline, CDR1 MNHEY and CDR2 SVGAGI. The CDR3 bases are TGTGCCAGTAGACGACGGGGAGCGGGGACCGGGGAGCTGTTTTTT. Protein product: CASRRRGAGTGELFF.

This clonotype appeared many times. The genes are TRBV7-2 and TRBJ1-2; possible D gene TRBD1, 5 bases. V was cut by 6 bases and J by 3 bases, with 17 bases left in between. The CDR3 covers 15 residues. Germline V gene lookup returns CDR1 SGHTA and CDR2 FQGNSA. The CDR3 DNA sequence: TGTGCCAGCAGACCAAACAGGTCACCTTACTATGGCTACACCTTC. This gives the protein CASRPNRSPYYGYTF. The full variable domain, with the rest looked up from reference TRBV7-2 and TRBJ1-2, is GAGVSQSPSNKVTEKGKDVELRCDPISGHTALYWYRQSLGQGLEFLIYFQGNSAPDKSGLPSDRFSAERTGGSVSTLTIQRTQQEDSAVYLCASRPNRSPYYGYTFGSGTRLTVV.

V gene TRBV5-8 combines with J gene TRBJ2-5, with D tentatively TRBD1 (6 bases). Trimming stripped 0 bases from V and 7 bases from J, with 16 bases between. The CDR3 has 15 amino acids. Germline V gives CDR1 SGHTS, CDR2 YDEGEE. The CDR3: CASSLAAMVGGTQYF. The CDR3, as DNA: TGTGCCAGCAGCTTGGCTGCGATGGTAGGGGGGACCCAGTACTTC.

In this sample, this clonotype turned up many times. The V gene is TRBV20-1, the J gene TRBJ1-1, with 9 bases aligning to TRBD1. The V gene's germline CDR1 is DFQATT and CDR2 SNEGSKA (reference sequence). The CDR3 covers 16 residues. The J segment lost 5 bases and the V segment lost 4 bases, leaving 14 bases of the junction unmatched. The CDR3 region is CSANNPQGARGTEAFF. CDR3 bases: TGCAGTGCTAATAACCCACAGGGGGCACGCGGGACTGAAGCTTTCTTT.